This TCR beta chain was sequenced during a study of OX40 agonist ivuxolimab in advanced cancers. A note on the overall study: Ivuxolimab was a fully human IgG2 agonistic monoclonal antibody targeting the costimulatory receptor OX40 (CD134). Intravenous ivuxolimab was administered to patients every 2 weeks at six dose levels: 0.01, 0.1, 0.3, 1.5, 3 and 10 mg/kg. Among the roughly 52 dose-escalation patients, around 20 had hepatocellular carcinoma, about 15 melanoma, 9 renal cell carcinoma and 9 head and neck cancer. A male proportion of around 81% and a mean age of approximately 55 years, ranging from 23 to 79, were recorded for the dose-escalation cohort. Patients were allowed to have had prior anti-PD-1, anti-PD-L1 or anti-CTLA-4 therapy, and approximately 40% of the dose-escalation patients had been treated with checkpoint inhibitors. Partial responses were achieved by three dose-escalation patients, of whom one had hepatocellular carcinoma and two had cutaneous melanoma. Peripheral TCRbeta sequencing aimed to test whether ivuxolimab altered TCR sequence diversity and caused clonal T-cell expansion. The paper reports the monotherapy dose-escalation portion (N of about 50 patients) of the phase I ivuxolimab trial.

In the case of this clone: Which antigen it targets is not known. No base qualities exist here, and no much larger clone lies one base off it.

Patients with a history of autoimmune disease or receiving systemic immunosuppression were excluded from the trial. In every dose cohort, peripheral blood was drawn for TCR sequencing at baseline, cycle 4 day 1, and cycle 7 day 1. Samples were obtained from an open-label, multicenter, first-in-human phase I dose-escalation trial of ivuxolimab. Adults with locally advanced or metastatic melanoma, renal cell, hepatocellular, or head and neck squamous cell carcinoma were enrolled in the trial. Before TCR sequencing, CD4+ T cells and CD8+ T cells were sorted from peripheral blood as separate populations. V lost 6 bases and J lost 0 bases; the stretch between them is 12 bases long. From the cysteine up to the phenylalanine, the CDR3 has a length of 15 residues. Only CDR3 DNA is held: 45 bases, read in frame from base 1. The CDR1 and CDR2 encoded by the germline V gene are SNHLY and FYNNEI. The research as a whole found: The antigen specificity of the clonally expanded peripheral T cells was not determined. After ivuxolimab, expanded clones were on average more numerous among CD8+ T cells than among CD4+ T cells. At doses of 0.1 to 3.0 mg/kg, clonal expansion of both CD4+ and CD8+ T cells in blood was seen between baseline and week 6. In the 0.1-3.0 mg/kg groups, partial responders had among the lowest normalized peripheral clonal expansion, particularly in CD8+ T cells. Low levels of normalized T-cell clonal expansion were also shown by some nonresponding patients.

For sequencing of the TCRbeta CDR3 region, genomic DNA was extracted from the sorted cells. TCRbeta CDR3 regions were sequenced using the immunoSEQ Assay. TCRdb provides this immuneACCESS table in a form limited to in-frame rearrangements. Some clones are lacking; in checked studies, under half of them reflect an unresolved V gene, and why the rest are absent is not known. The sample table contains 55,000 to 70,000 clones; only one count was recorded for roughly nine tenths of them. The top ten hold 0.95% to 1.5% of the sample. The sequence came from an adult with an advanced solid tumor such as melanoma, head and neck, liver or kidney cancer. This material consisted of CD4+ or CD8+ T cells sorted from blood, taken in a trial of the OX40 agonist ivuxolimab. The sequence is built from TRBV2 and TRBJ1-3, with no reliable assignment of the D segment. CDR3 region: CASRTTTISGNTIYF. The bases read TGTGCCAGCAGGACCACGACCATCTCTGGAAACACCATATATTTT.